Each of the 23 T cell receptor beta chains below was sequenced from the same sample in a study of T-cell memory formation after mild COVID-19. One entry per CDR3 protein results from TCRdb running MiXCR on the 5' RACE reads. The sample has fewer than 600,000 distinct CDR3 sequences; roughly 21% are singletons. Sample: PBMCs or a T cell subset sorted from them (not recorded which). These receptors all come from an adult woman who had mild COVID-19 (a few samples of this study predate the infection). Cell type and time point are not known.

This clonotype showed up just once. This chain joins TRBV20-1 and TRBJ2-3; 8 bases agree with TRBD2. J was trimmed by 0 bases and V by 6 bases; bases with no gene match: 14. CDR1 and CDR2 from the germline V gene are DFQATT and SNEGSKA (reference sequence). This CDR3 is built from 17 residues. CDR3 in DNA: TGCAGTGCCGCACTAAGCGGGAGTCCCGGAAGCACAGATACGCAGTATTTT. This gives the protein CSAALSGSPGSTDTQYF.

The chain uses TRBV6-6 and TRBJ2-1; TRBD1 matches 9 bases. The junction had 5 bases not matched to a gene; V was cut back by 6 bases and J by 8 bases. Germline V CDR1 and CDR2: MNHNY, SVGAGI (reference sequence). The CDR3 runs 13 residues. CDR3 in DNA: TGTGCCAGCAGGGACAGGGGTAGGGATGAGCAGTTCTTC. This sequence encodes CASRDRGRDEQFF.

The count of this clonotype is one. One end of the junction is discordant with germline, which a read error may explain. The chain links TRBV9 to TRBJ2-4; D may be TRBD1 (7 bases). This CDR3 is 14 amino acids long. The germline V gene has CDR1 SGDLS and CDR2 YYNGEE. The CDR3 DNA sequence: TGTTCCAGCAGCGTAGGAGGGGGCGGCGGCATTCAGTACTTC. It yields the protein CSSSVGGGGGIQYF.

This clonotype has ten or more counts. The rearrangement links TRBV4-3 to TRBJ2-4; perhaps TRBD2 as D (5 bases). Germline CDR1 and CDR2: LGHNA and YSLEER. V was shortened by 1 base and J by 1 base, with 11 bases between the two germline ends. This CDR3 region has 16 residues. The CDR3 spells CASSQVLGIAKNIQYF. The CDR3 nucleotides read TGCGCCAGCAGCCAAGTACTCGGGATTGCCAAAAACATTCAGTACTTC.

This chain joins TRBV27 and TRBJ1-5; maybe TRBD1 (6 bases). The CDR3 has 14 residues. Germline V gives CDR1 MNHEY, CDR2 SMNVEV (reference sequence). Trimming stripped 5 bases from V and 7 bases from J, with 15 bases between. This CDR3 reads CASSLTQGWQPQHF. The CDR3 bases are TGTGCCAGCAGTCTAACACAGGGTTGGCAGCCCCAGCATTTT.

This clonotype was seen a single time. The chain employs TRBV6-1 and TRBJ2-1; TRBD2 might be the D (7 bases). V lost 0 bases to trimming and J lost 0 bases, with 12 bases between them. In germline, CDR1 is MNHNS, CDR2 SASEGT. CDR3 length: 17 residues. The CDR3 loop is CASSEAGGPGSYNEQFF. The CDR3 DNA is TGTGCCAGCAGTGAAGCCGGGGGGCCAGGCTCCTACAATGAGCAGTTCTTC.

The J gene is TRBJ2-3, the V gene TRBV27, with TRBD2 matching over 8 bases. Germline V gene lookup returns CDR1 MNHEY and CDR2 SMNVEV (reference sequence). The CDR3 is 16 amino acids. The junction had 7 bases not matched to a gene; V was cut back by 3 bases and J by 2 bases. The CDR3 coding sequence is TGTGCCAGCAGTTTTGGGGCGGGGGGCCTCACAGATACGCAGTATTTT. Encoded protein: CASSFGAGGLTDTQYF.

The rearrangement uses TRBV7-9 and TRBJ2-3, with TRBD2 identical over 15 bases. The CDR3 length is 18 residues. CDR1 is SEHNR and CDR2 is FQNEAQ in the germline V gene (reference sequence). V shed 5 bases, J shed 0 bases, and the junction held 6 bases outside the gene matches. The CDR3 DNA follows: TGTGCCAGCAGCATACCGGGACTAGCGGGGGGCAGCACAGATACGCAGTATTTT. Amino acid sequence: CASSIPGLAGGSTDTQYF.

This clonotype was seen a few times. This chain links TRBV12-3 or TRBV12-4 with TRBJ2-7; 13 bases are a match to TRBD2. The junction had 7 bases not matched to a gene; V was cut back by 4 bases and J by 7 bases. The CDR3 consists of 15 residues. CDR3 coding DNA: TGTGCCAGCAGTTCAACTTCGGGACTAGCGGGGGAGCAGTACTTC. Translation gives CASSSTSGLAGEQYF.

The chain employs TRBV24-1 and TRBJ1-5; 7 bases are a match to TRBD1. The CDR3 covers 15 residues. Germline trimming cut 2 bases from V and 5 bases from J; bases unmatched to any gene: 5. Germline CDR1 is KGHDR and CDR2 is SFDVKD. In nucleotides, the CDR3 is TGTGCCACCAGTGATTCCACAGGGGTAGATCAGCCCCAGCATTTT. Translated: CATSDSTGVDQPQHF.

CDR3 coding DNA: TGTGCCAGCAGCCCCACCGGACCCTCCTACAATGAGCAGTTCTTC. Residues: CASSPTGPSYNEQFF. This chain uses TRBV7-3 with TRBJ2-1; D gene unclear. Germline CDR1 SGHTA, CDR2 FQGTGA. V lost 5 bases and J 0 bases, leaving 11 bases between the germline ends. The CDR3 totals 15 residues. Full variable domain (rest looked up from reference TRBV7-3 and TRBJ2-1): GAGVSQTPSNKVTEKGKYVELRCDPISGHTALYWYRQSLGQGPEFLIYFQGTGAADDSGLPNDRFFAVRPEGSVSTLKIQRTERGDSAVYLCASSPTGPSYNEQFFGPGTRLTVL.

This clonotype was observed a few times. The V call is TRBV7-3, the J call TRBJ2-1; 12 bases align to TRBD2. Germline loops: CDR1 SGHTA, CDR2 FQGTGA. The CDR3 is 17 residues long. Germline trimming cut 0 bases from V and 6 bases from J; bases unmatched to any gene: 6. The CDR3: CASSLTPSGRVVNEQFF. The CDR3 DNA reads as TGTGCCAGCAGCTTAACTCCTAGCGGGAGGGTAGTCAATGAGCAGTTCTTC.

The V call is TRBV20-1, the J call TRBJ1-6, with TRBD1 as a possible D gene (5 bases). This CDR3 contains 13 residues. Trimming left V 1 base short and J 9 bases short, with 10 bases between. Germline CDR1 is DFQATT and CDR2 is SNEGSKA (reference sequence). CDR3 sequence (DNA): TGCAGTGCTAGAGTCAGGGCGGCTTCACCCCTCCACTTT. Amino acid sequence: CSARVRAASPLHF.

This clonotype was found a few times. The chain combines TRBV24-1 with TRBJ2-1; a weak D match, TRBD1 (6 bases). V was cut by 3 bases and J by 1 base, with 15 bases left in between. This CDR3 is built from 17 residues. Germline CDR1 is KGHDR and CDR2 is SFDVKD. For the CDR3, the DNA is TGTGCCACCAGTGATCCGAATAAAGGGACATCCTACAATGAGCAGTTCTTC. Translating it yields CATSDPNKGTSYNEQFF.

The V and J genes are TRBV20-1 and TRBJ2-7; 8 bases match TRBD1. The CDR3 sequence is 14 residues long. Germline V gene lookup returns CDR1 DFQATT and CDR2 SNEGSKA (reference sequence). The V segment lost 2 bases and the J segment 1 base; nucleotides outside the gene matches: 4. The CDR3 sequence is CSARIQGASYEQYF. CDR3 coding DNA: TGCAGTGCTAGAATCCAGGGGGCGTCCTACGAGCAGTACTTC.

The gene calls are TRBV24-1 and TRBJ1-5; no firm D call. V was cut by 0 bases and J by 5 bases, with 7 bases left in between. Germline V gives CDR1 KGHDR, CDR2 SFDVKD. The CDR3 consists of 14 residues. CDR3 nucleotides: TGTGCCACCAGTGATTTGTCAGAATATCAGCCCCAGCATTTT. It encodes CATSDLSEYQPQHF.

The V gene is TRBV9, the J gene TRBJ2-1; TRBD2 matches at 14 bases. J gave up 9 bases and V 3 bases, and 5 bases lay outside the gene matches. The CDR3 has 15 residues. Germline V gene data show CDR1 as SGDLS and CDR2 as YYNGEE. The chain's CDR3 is CASSAGLAGGGEQFF. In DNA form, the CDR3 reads TGTGCCAGCAGCGCCGGACTAGCGGGAGGAGGTGAGCAGTTCTTC.

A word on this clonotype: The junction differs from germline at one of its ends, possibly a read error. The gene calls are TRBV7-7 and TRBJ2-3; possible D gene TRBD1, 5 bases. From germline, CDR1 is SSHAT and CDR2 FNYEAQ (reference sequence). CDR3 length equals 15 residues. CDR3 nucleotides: TGTGCTAGCAGCTTATACGCAGGGAACACAGATACGCAGTATTTT. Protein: CASSLYAGNTDTQYF. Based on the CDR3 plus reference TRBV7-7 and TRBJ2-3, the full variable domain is GAGVSQSPRYKVTKRGQDVTLRCDPISSHATLYWYQQALGQGPEFLTYFNYEAQPDKSGLPSDRFSAERPEGSISTLTIQRTEQRDSAMYRCASSLYAGNTDTQYFGPGTRLTVL.

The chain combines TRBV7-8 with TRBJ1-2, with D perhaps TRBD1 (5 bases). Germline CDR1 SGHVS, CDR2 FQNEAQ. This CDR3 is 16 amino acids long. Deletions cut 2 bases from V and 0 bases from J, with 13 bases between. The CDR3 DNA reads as TGTGCCAGCAGCTTAAAGCCAGGACAATCTAACTATGGCTACACCTTC. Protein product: CASSLKPGQSNYGYTF.

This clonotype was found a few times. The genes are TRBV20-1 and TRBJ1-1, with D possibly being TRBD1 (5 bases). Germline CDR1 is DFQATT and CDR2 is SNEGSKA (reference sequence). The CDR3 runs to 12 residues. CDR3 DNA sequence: TGCAGCTCCCGGGGGGGTAGGACTGAAGCTTTCTTT. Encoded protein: CSSRGGRTEAFF.

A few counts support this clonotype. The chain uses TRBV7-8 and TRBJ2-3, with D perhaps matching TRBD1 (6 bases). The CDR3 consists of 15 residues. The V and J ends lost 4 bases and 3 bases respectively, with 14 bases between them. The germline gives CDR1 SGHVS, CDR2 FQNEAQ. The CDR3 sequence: CASSSAGVWTDTQYF. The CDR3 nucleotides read TGTGCCAGCAGCTCAGCAGGGGTTTGGACAGATACGCAGTATTTT.

This CDR3 reads CATGGGPDRGGETQYF. In DNA form, the CDR3 reads TGTGCCACCGGCGGGGGGCCAGACAGGGGTGGAGAGACCCAGTACTTC. The J gene is TRBJ2-5, the V gene TRBV15; D is tentatively TRBD1 or TRBD2 (8 bases each). Trimming took off 8 bases at V and 4 bases at J, with 23 bases between the two ends. CDR1 and CDR2 (germline): LNHNV, YYDKDF (reference sequence). This CDR3 is 16 amino acids long. Full variable domain (outside the CDR3, taken from reference TRBV15 and TRBJ2-5): DAMVIQNPRYQVTQFGKPVTLSCSQTLNHNVMYWYQQKSSQAPKLLFHYYDKDFNNEADTPDNFQSRRPNTSFCFLDIRSPGLGDTAMYLCATGGGPDRGGETQYFGPGTRLLVL.

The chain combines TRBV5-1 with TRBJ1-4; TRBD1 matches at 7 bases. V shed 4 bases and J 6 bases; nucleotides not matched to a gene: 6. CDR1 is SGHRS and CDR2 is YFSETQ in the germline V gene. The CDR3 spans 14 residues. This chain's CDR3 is CASSPGQNDEKLFF. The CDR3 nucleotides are TGCGCCAGCAGCCCGGGACAGAATGATGAAAAACTGTTTTTT.